This T cell receptor beta chain was captured in a study of regulatory T cells in long-lasting Graves disease (dated by TCRdb to 2020 to 2023). For context, the study as a whole: In the newly diagnosed Graves' disease group, patients had been taking antithyroid drugs for less than 3 months. Persistent Graves' disease patients were compared with newly diagnosed Graves' disease patients by peripheral blood TCR sequencing and RNA sequencing. The study took place in China and was registered as a clinical trial. A total of approximately 35 samples underwent TCR sequencing: about 13 from persistent and roughly 20 from newly diagnosed Graves' disease patients. The paper as a whole reports these results and caveats: Compared with newly diagnosed patients, persistent Graves' disease patients had lower TCR Shannon entropy and fewer highly expanded clones, which suggests clonal expansion. Only peripheral blood was studied, because thyroid tissue, the primary lesion, was inaccessible. Sequencing and analysis were restricted to the TCR beta chain. The authors noted that the small sample size was a limitation that may lower accuracy. A larger number of public clonotypes was shared among persistent patients (more than 2,500) than among newly diagnosed patients (approximately 1,000). Preferential use of TRBV28, TRBJ1-2 and TRBJ2-5 was observed in persistent disease, whereas TRBV20-1 and TRBJ2-1 were favored in newly diagnosed disease.

The library relied on multiplex PCR. The reads were generated on an Illumina HiSeq 4000. iRepertoire HTBI primers and Arm-PCR amplification of CDR3 regions were used to construct TCR beta libraries. Before sequencing, the PCR products underwent gel purification. The study's own analysis went as follows. Gene usage analysis of CDR3 amino acid clonotypes relied on the 55 to 80 TRBV and about 13 TRBJ segments identified across samples. COPE and FqMerger were used to merge the filtered high-quality paired reads into contigs. BLAST was used to align contigs to IMGT TRBV, TRBD and TRBJ reference genes, and CDR3 was defined according to IMGT. Highly expanded clones were defined as clonotypes with a frequency above 0.1%. Shannon entropy served as the measure of repertoire diversity, while the Gini coefficient captured V-J evenness. A clonotype was considered public if more than one individual shared it. TCRdb cleaned the public reads at Q25 with fastp, built clones with MiXCR and kept in-frame beta chains. Each entry is one CDR3 protein sequence, shown with its most common DNA and genes. These V and J calls rely on TCRdb rather than the paper's analysis. The sample profile shows 350,000 to 550,000 distinct CDR3 sequences; roughly 15% of them were found once. 23% of the sample belongs to the ten largest clones.

The sample holds a few counts of this clonotype. The clone's antigen remains unknown. Given a far larger clone just one base away, this is likely a sequencing read error. Reading from cysteine to phenylalanine, the CDR3 counts 15 amino acids. The DNA shown is the 45-base CDR3, in frame from base 1. Via the germline V gene, CDR1 is SGHDT and CDR2 YYEEEE. From V the trimming removes 4 bases and from J it removes 2 bases, while the gene matches leave 5 bases of the junction unaccounted for. Taken with the paper, the label for time point translates to: newly diagnosed GD, antithyroid drugs for less than 3 months. RNA was extracted from PBMCs in TRIzol for both TCR sequencing and RNA sequencing. The diagnosis of Graves' disease was made according to American Thyroid Association guidelines. The patients came from an endocrinology department in Xi'an, China. Each patient gave around 9 milliliters of peripheral blood, collected in an EDTA anticoagulant tube. Ficoll Paque Plus density gradient separation was used to isolate PBMCs, and no further T cell sorting was performed. An Agilent 2100 Bioanalyzer and agarose gel were used to assess RNA quality, and a NanoDrop 2000 was used to measure RNA concentration.

These data were also reused for a study on T cells in Graves' hyperthyroidism and ophthalmopathy. As noted in the second study: Graves' hyperthyroidism was defined as stable when no progression to ophthalmopathy occurred over 18 months of follow-up. The hyperthyroidism patients were between 18 and 65 years old and newly diagnosed, with a disease duration of less than 2 months. Any patient with an uncontrolled infection, another autoimmune disease, pregnancy or lactation was excluded. Diagnoses were established on the basis of clinical symptoms, serum thyroxine and TRAb, thyroid ultrasound, and orbital computed tomography. A first-round RT-PCR of the TCR CDR3 used the HTBI primer set with the Qiagen OneStep RT-PCR kit. Most expanded thyroid clonotypes (frequency above 0.001) were also detected in blood, a finding suggesting that blood repertoires may reflect thyroid immune responses. In cross-validation, a model built on a 13 V-J signature told ophthalmopathy apart from stable hyperthyroidism with approximately 90% sensitivity and approximately 84% specificity, and in testing the same model reached 80%/75%. In validation, the model predicted progression to ophthalmopathy a median of around 6.5 months before onset, with approximately 71% sensitivity and 72.22% specificity. To identify distinguishing TCR V-J signatures, a discovery cohort of 100 patients was used, comprising 40 to 45 with Graves' ophthalmopathy and under 60 with stable Graves' hyperthyroidism. Whether ophthalmopathy could be predicted prospectively was tested in an independent validation cohort made up of some 20 hyperthyroidism patients plus 17 patients who later progressed to ophthalmopathy. For training and testing, the approximately 97 patients in the discovery cohort were randomly divided in a 7:3 ratio. Thyroid tissue and blood T-cell repertoires from roughly 6 Graves' hyperthyroidism patients were also compared in the study. After sampling, hyperthyroidism patients received methimazole starting at 30 mg daily, and ophthalmopathy patients received high-dose intravenous methylprednisolone. Libraries were constructed in a second round of multiplex PCR, after which size selection and purification were carried out. Libraries were sequenced paired-end with 100 bp reads on an Illumina HiSeq2000. SOAPnuke was used to process the raw data, removing reads that contained adapters or uncalled bases, had a mean Phred below 15, or lacked an exact match to the constant primer or identifier. High-quality paired reads were merged using COPE v1.2.5, and each unique nucleotide sequence was defined as a clonotype. MiTCR v1.1 was used to align the clonotypes against IMGT TRBV, TRBD and TRBJ reference segments. The analysis was restricted to V-J combinations with a frequency above 0.0001, which together covered roughly 99% of the repertoires. The TCS score was defined as F50 (clonal expansion) divided by E x V (chaos), with BLOSUM62-based TCRdist calculated between CDR3 peptides within each V-J. Welch's t-statistics and random forest reduced around 520 V-J features to around 14, which were used in a naive Bayes classifier (R e1071). No statistical method was used to set the sample size in advance, and investigators knew the group allocation. According to the paper, TCR Vbeta CDR3 sequencing was carried out on 135 peripheral blood samples, which came from fewer than 50 ophthalmopathy, fewer than 80 hyperthyroidism and some 17 progressor patients.

This specimen consisted of peripheral blood mononuclear cells (PBMCs), obtained at new diagnosis, from a patient treated with antithyroid drugs. This TCR derives from a woman aged 18-29 years with Graves disease. Donor details come from another sample of the same person, matched by shared clones. The chain couples TRBV5-6 to TRBJ2-1; 8 bases in the middle match TRBD2. The CDR3 has the sequence CASSPGGGTYNEQFF. The base sequence is TGTGCCAGCAGCCCGGGGGGGGGGACCTACAATGAGCAGTTCTTC.